This record concerns one T cell receptor (beta chain) sequence. The antigen is not known. This sample was taken from a study of OX40 agonist ivuxolimab in advanced cancers. Notes on the study in general: Both blood CD4+ and CD8+ T cells showed clonal growth by week 6 at 0.1 to 3.0 mg/kg. Compared with CD4+, CD8+ T cells on average had more expanded clones.

Trimming took 7 bases from V and 14 from J, leaving 15 bases between them. CDR1 and CDR2 from the germline V gene are MDHEN and SYDVKM. This CDR3 has 11 amino acids. Using immunoSEQ multiplex PCR, the repertoire was profiled, and TCRdb retains in-frame clones only, with some absent. This table holds fewer than 40,000 clones, 80% to 85% found once. The sequenced sample was CD4+ or CD8+ T cells sorted from blood, obtained in a trial of the OX40 agonist ivuxolimab. The J gene is TRBJ2-1, the V gene TRBV28; D is ambiguous. The sequence derives from an adult with an advanced solid tumor such as melanoma, head and neck, liver or kidney cancer. CDR3 bases: TGTGCCAGCACCGAACGGAGTCGGGAGTTCTTC. Translated: CASTERSREFF.